One and the same sample provided the 24 T cell receptor beta chains below, sequenced in a study of T cells in Graves' hyperthyroidism and ophthalmopathy. Amplification yielded TCR beta CDR3 regions, with RNA transcripts as the source. First-round RT-PCR with HTBI primers amplified the TCR CDR3 region. TCRdb itself ran the multiplex PCR reads through MiXCR, one entry per CDR3 protein. The repertoire consists of 200,000 to 250,000 distinct CDR3 sequences, with roughly 15% occurring once and the leading ten covering around 50%. The sequenced material came from blood. Every receptor here comes from a man aged 50 to 59 with Graves' hyperthyroidism.

The sample holds a few counts of this clonotype. V and J are TRBV20-1 and TRBJ2-7; possibly TRBD1 for D (5 bases). CDR3 length equals 15 residues. V was pared by 8 bases and J by 1 base, with 21 bases between. Germline V gives CDR1 DFQATT, CDR2 SNEGSKA (reference sequence). The CDR3 here is CSTIDGRQGSYEQYF. Here the CDR3 DNA reads TGCAGTACAATAGATGGTCGGCAGGGTTCCTACGAGCAGTACTTC.

This clonotype has a count of ten or more. The chain links TRBV11-3 to TRBJ2-5; TRBD1 agrees at 7 bases. V dropped 4 bases and J dropped 2; count of bases not matched to a gene: 4. Per the germline V gene, CDR1 is SGHNT and CDR2 is YENEEA. The length of the CDR3 is 14 residues. The CDR3 reads CASSWPGQQETQYF. CDR3 DNA sequence: TGTGCCAGCAGCTGGCCGGGACAGCAAGAGACCCAGTACTTC.

The table lists this clonotype with many counts. The V call is TRBV3-1, the J call TRBJ2-5, with TRBD1 as a possible D gene (6 bases). Trimming took off 8 bases at V and 7 bases at J, with 8 bases between the two ends. There are 10 residues in the CDR3. From germline, CDR1 is LGHDT and CDR2 YNNKEL (reference sequence). This CDR3 is CASPRGTQYF. Here the CDR3 DNA reads TGTGCCAGCCCCAGGGGGACCCAGTACTTC.

This clonotype was recorded many times. This rearrangement joins TRBV13 to TRBJ2-3; 8 bases are shared with TRBD2. V lost 5 bases and J lost 8; bases outside the gene matches: 18. Germline CDR1 and CDR2: PRHDT and FYEKMQ (reference sequence). The CDR3 length is 17 residues. CDR3 coding DNA: TGTGCCAGCAGCCAAATGTTGGGACTAGGGACTCCAGGTACGCAGTATTTT. Its translation is CASSQMLGLGTPGTQYF.

The table lists this clonotype with many counts. The chain joins TRBV7-2 to TRBJ2-1, with TRBD2 matching over 13 bases. There are 15 residues in the CDR3. CDR1 and CDR2 (germline): SGHTA, FQGNSA. With 5 bases clipped from V and 7 bases from J, the junction kept 5 bases outside the gene matches. The CDR3 sequence is CASSRTSGSGNEQFF. The CDR3 nucleotides are TGTGCCAGCAGCCGGACTAGCGGGAGTGGAAATGAGCAGTTCTTC.

This chain joins TRBV7-9 and TRBJ2-7, with 11 positions matching TRBD2. CDR3 length: 13 residues. The germline CDR1 and CDR2 sequences are SEHNR and FQNEAQ (reference sequence). V dropped 5 bases and J dropped 7; count of bases not matched to a gene: 4. The DNA of the CDR3 is TGTGCCAGCAGCCGGGGACTAGCGGAAGAGCAGTACTTC. Protein product: CASSRGLAEEQYF.

This clonotype appeared a few times. The genes are TRBV19 and TRBJ2-6, with D perhaps matching TRBD2 (5 bases). CDR3 length: 14 residues. Germline CDR1 LNHDA, CDR2 SQIVND (reference sequence). Trimming shortened V by 4 bases and J by 3 bases, and 7 bases separated the two germline ends. In DNA form, the CDR3 reads TGTGCCAGTAGTAAGAGCGGTGGGGCCAACGTCCTGACTTTC. It translates to CASSKSGGANVLTF.

This chain joins TRBV5-1 and TRBJ2-5, with D tentatively TRBD2 (5 bases). Germline values: CDR1 SGHRS, CDR2 YFSETQ. With 0 bases removed from V and 3 bases from J, the gap between germline ends came to 6 bases. CDR3 length: 13 residues. The CDR3 nucleotides read TGCGCCAGCAGCTTGGGGCGGGAAGAGACCCAGTACTTC. It is translated as CASSLGREETQYF.

V is TRBV20-1 and J is TRBJ2-7; 7 bases align to TRBD1. The V segment lost 0 bases and the J segment 5 bases; nucleotides outside the gene matches: 7. The CDR3 is made up of 14 amino acids. Germline values: CDR1 DFQATT, CDR2 SNEGSKA (reference sequence). CDR3 in DNA: TGCAGTGCTAGAGACCGGACAGGAATTAACGAGCAGTACTTC. Protein: CSARDRTGINEQYF.

This clonotype was counted only a few times. The V and J genes are TRBV3-1 and TRBJ1-4; 8 bases line up with TRBD1. With 6 bases clipped from V and 7 bases from J, the junction kept 1 base outside the gene matches. The CDR3 length is 12 residues. Germline V lookup: CDR1 LGHDT, CDR2 YNNKEL (reference sequence). In nucleotides, the CDR3 is TGTGCCAGCAGGGGGACAGGTGAAAAACTGTTTTTT. Amino acids: CASRGTGEKLFF.

A remark on this clonotype: A much larger clonotype is one base distant, so this may be a read error. V usage is TRBV25-1 and J usage is TRBJ2-7; D is undetermined. The CDR3 extends over 11 amino acids. V shed 5 bases and J shed 6 bases, with 8 bases lying between them. The germline V gene has CDR1 MGHDK and CDR2 SYGVNS. The CDR3 is CASSITSEQYF. CDR3 coding DNA: TGTGCCAGCAGTATAACATCCGAGCAGTACTTC.

This sequence joins TRBV6-1 and TRBJ2-1; 10 positions agree with TRBD2. V gave up 6 bases and J gave up 5 bases; unmatched junction bases: 16. CDR1 and CDR2 from the germline V gene are MNHNS and SASEGT. The CDR3 is 18 residues long. CDR3 region: CASSTGLAPHPSDNEQFF. The CDR3 DNA sequence: TGTGCCAGCAGCACGGGACTAGCGCCACACCCGTCTGACAATGAGCAGTTCTTC.

This clonotype was found many times. This chain uses TRBV28 with TRBJ2-2; a weak D match, TRBD2 (6 bases). This CDR3 region has 13 residues. Germline V gives CDR1 MDHEN, CDR2 SYDVKM. Trimming took 4 bases from V and 5 from J, leaving 8 bases between them. This CDR3 is CASSSGTTGELFF. The CDR3, as DNA: TGTGCCAGCAGTTCAGGGACTACCGGGGAGCTGTTTTTT.

The rearrangement links TRBV20-1 to TRBJ2-3; 11 bases match TRBD2. The germline gives CDR1 DFQATT, CDR2 SNEGSKA (reference sequence). The length of the CDR3 is 14 residues. V lost 4 bases to trimming and J lost 5 bases; unmatched junction nucleotides: 5. The CDR3 coding sequence is TGCAGTGCTAAAACCGGGACTAGCGGAGATACGCAGTATTTT. Residues: CSAKTGTSGDTQYF.

This clonotype was picked up many times. The chain employs TRBV7-6 and TRBJ2-7; 13 positions match TRBD2. Germline lookup yields CDR1 SGHVS and CDR2 FNYEAQ. The CDR3 has 15 amino acids. Unmatched junction bases numbered 11, after V lost 8 bases and J lost 7 bases. The DNA for the CDR3 is TGTGCCAGCGGTCCAACGGGACTAGCGGGGAGGGAGCAGTACTTC. Protein product: CASGPTGLAGREQYF. Combining the CDR3 with reference TRBV7-6 and TRBJ2-7 gives the whole variable domain GAGVSQSPRYKVTKRGQDVALRCDPISGHVSLYWYRQALGQGPEFLTYFNYEAQQDKSGLPNDRFSAERPEGSISTLTIQRTEQRDSAMYRCASGPTGLAGREQYFGPGTRLTVT.

The sample holds many counts of this clonotype. This rearrangement joins TRBV20-1 to TRBJ2-7; the match to TRBD1 covers 7 bases. Germline loops: CDR1 DFQATT, CDR2 SNEGSKA (reference sequence). The junction had 15 bases not matched to a gene; V was cut back by 6 bases and J by 7 bases. The CDR3 is 14 residues long. The chain's CDR3 is CSAQEETGRGEQYF. The CDR3 nucleotides are TGCAGTGCCCAAGAGGAGACAGGGCGTGGGGAGCAGTACTTC.

J is TRBJ2-3 and V is TRBV20-1; tentatively, D is TRBD1 or TRBD2 (6 bases each). The CDR3 covers 15 residues. Germline V CDR1 and CDR2: DFQATT, SNEGSKA (reference sequence). Deletions cut 3 bases from V and 2 bases from J, with 15 bases between. The CDR3 nucleotides are TGCAGTGCTAGGAGGGGGGCAGGGGTCACAGATACGCAGTATTTT. Its translation: CSARRGAGVTDTQYF.

Many counts were recorded for this clonotype. The V gene is TRBV20-1, the J gene TRBJ2-7; D call uncertain. Germline lookup yields CDR1 DFQATT and CDR2 SNEGSKA (reference sequence). V was pared by 3 bases and J by 5 bases, with 8 bases between. The CDR3 contains 11 residues. CDR3 region: CSASPGDEQYF. DNA of the CDR3: TGCAGTGCTAGCCCAGGCGACGAGCAGTACTTC.

This clonotype has at least ten counts. The rearrangement joins TRBV24-1 to TRBJ2-5, with 7 bases lining up with TRBD1. Germline loops: CDR1 KGHDR, CDR2 SFDVKD. This CDR3 comprises 16 residues. The V and J ends lost 4 bases and 1 base, in that order; junction bases with no gene match: 8. The CDR3 coding sequence is TGTGCCACCAGTGACACGGGACAGCTTGTCCAAGAGACCCAGTACTTC. Translating gives CATSDTGQLVQETQYF.

There are many counts of this clonotype. The V gene is TRBV27, the J gene TRBJ2-2, with a tentative D call TRBD1 (5 bases). V gave up 5 bases and J gave up 9 bases, with 13 bases separating them. The V gene's germline CDR1 is MNHEY and CDR2 SMNVEV (reference sequence). The CDR3 spans 13 residues. CDR3 sequence (DNA): TGTGCCAGCAGTCCGTCCAGGGTCCGGGAGCTGTTTTTT. Translating gives CASSPSRVRELFF.

The chain couples TRBV20-1 to TRBJ2-2; 10 nucleotides match TRBD2. In germline, CDR1 is DFQATT, CDR2 SNEGSKA (reference sequence). Unmatched junction bases numbered 6, after V lost 6 bases and J lost 2 bases. The CDR3 has 15 amino acids. The CDR3 nucleotides are TGCAGTGCCCACACTAGCGGGACTAACACCGGGGAGCTGTTTTTT. Translating it yields CSAHTSGTNTGELFF.

A remark on this clonotype: Possible read error: a much larger clone is one base away. The chain recombines TRBV29-1 with TRBJ2-5, with 10 bases matching TRBD2. CDR1 is SQVTM, CDR2 ANQGSEA, per germline. This CDR3 comprises 14 residues. CDR3 region: CSAELLAGQATQYF. The CDR3 bases are TGCAGCGCCGAACTACTAGCGGGACAAGCGACCCAGTACTTC.

This clonotype showed up many times. The junction shows a germline mismatch at one end, possibly a read error. The chain carries TRBV28 and TRBJ2-3; tentatively, D is TRBD1 (8 bases). In germline, CDR1 is MDHEN, CDR2 SYDVKM. The CDR3 covers 14 residues. The chain's CDR3 is CTSSTGGGSDTQYF. DNA of the CDR3: TGTACCAGCAGCACAGGGGGGGGCTCTGATACGCAGTATTTT.

This clonotype occurred once. One base away lies a much larger clone, so this may be a sequencing read error. The rearrangement uses TRBV11-2 and TRBJ2-7; D gene uncertain. This CDR3 is 14 amino acids long. Trimming pared 3 bases from V and 3 bases from J, leaving 12 bases between. CDR1 and CDR2 from the germline V gene are SGHAT and FQNNGV. The chain's CDR3 is CASSFLLADYEQYF. CDR3 coding DNA: TGTGCCAGCAGCTTTCTTCTGGCGGACTACGAGCAGTACTTC.